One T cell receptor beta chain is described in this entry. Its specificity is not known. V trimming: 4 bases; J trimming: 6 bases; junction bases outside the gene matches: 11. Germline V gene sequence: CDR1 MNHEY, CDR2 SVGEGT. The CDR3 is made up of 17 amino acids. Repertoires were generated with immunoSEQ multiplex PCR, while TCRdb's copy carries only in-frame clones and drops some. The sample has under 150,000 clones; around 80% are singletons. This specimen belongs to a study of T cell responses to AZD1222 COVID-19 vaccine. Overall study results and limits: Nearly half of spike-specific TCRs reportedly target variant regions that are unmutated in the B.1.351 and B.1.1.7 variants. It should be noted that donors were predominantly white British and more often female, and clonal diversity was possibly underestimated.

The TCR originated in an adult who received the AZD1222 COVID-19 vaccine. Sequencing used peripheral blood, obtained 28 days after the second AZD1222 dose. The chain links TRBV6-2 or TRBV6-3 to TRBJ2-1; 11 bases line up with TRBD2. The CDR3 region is CASSFRTSGQRGNEQFF. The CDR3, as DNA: TGTGCCAGCAGTTTTCGGACTAGCGGGCAAAGGGGCAATGAGCAGTTCTTC.